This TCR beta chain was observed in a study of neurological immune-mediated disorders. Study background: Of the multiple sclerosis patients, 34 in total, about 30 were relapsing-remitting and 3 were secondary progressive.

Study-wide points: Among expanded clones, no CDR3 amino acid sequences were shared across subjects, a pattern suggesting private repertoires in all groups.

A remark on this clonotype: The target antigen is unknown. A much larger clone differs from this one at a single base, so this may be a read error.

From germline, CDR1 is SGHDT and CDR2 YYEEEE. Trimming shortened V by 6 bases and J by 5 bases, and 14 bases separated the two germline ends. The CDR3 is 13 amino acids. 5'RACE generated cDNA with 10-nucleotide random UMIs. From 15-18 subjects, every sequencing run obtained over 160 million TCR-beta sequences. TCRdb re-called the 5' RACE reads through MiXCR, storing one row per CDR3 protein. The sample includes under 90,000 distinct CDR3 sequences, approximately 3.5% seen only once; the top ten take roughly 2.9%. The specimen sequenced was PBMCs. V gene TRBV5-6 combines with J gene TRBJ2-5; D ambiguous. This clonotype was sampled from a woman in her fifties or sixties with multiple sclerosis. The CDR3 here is CASNLGQTETQYF. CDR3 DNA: TGTGCCAGCAACTTAGGGCAGACGGAGACCCAGTACTTC.